These 32 T cell receptor beta chains came from one sample sequenced in a study of cytomegalovirus exposure and HLA in healthy donors. Amplification used 60 Vbeta primers and 13 Jbeta primers. This table comes from immunoSEQ multiplex PCR, and its TCRdb copy is limited to in-frame clones, with some not included. The data show around 150,000 clones, around two thirds seen once. What was sequenced was PBMCs. The source is a man in his forties or fifties in good health and CMV-seronegative.

This clone was counted a few times. The rearrangement uses TRBV5-6 and TRBJ2-1; 8 positions match TRBD2. V was pared by 5 bases and J by 9 bases, with 4 bases of the junction left unmatched. Germline V lookup: CDR1 SGHDT, CDR2 YYEEEE. The CDR3 is 12 amino acids. CDR3 sequence (DNA): TGTGCCAGCAGTTTAGCGGGACTTGAGCAGTTCTTC. Residues: CASSLAGLEQFF.

This clone was seen only once. The rearrangement links TRBV2 to TRBJ1-1; D remains unclear. This CDR3 contains 13 residues. The germline V and J ends were trimmed by 7 bases and 5 bases, with 14 bases remaining between them. CDR1 and CDR2 from the germline V gene are SNHLY and FYNNEI. CDR3 region: CASTIQTGTEAFF. CDR3 sequence (DNA): TGTGCCAGCACCATTCAGACGGGGACTGAAGCTTTCTTT. The full variable domain, completed using reference TRBV2 and TRBJ1-1, is EPEVTQTPSHQVTQMGQEVILRCVPISNHLYFYWYRQILGQKVEFLVSFYNNEISEKSEIFDDQFSVERPDGSNFTLKIRSTKLEDSAMYFCASTIQTGTEAFFGQGTRLTVV.

This chain links TRBV5-1 with TRBJ2-2; 9 bases map to TRBD2. The V and J ends lost 8 bases and 3 bases, in that order; junction bases with no gene match: 5. Germline lookup yields CDR1 SGHRS and CDR2 YFSETQ. There are 14 residues in the CDR3. CDR3 amino acids: CASAGGVDTGELFF. The CDR3 bases are TGCGCCAGTGCGGGGGGGGTCGACACCGGGGAGCTGTTTTTT.

The V call is TRBV7-2, the J call TRBJ2-5; 11 nucleotides agree with TRBD2. Germline CDR1 and CDR2: SGHTA and FQGNSA. V lost 0 bases to trimming and J lost 2 bases; unmatched junction nucleotides: 5. CDR3 length equals 17 residues. For the CDR3, the DNA is TGTGCCAGCAGCTTAGCTAGCGGGGGGGCGAATCAAGAGACCCAGTACTTC. This encodes CASSLASGGANQETQYF.

V usage is TRBV19 and J usage is TRBJ1-3; D is possibly TRBD1 (5 bases). Trimming shortened V by 2 bases and J by 0 bases, and 11 bases separated the two germline ends. There are 16 residues in the CDR3. Per germline, CDR1 LNHDA and CDR2 SQIVND (reference sequence). CDR3 sequence: CASSIQGLSSGNTIYF. The CDR3, as DNA: TGTGCCAGTAGTATACAGGGCCTAAGCTCTGGAAACACCATATATTTT.

This clone appeared once. The rearrangement joins TRBV29-1 to TRBJ2-7; D gene uncertain. Between the trimmed V and J ends, which lost 7 bases and 0 bases, there was a span of 13 bases. The CDR3 contains 13 residues. CDR1 and CDR2 from the germline V gene are SQVTM and ANQGSEA. The CDR3 bases are TGCAGCGCTTATAGTGTAAGCTCCTACGAGCAGTACTTC. Encoded protein: CSAYSVSSYEQYF.

The V and J genes are TRBV19 and TRBJ1-1; D is possibly TRBD1 (5 bases). V lost 10 bases and J 5 bases, leaving 17 bases between the germline ends. The CDR3 sequence is 13 residues long. Germline V CDR1 and CDR2: LNHDA, SQIVND (reference sequence). CDR3: CATLGRGRTEAFF. The CDR3 DNA is TGTGCCACCTTGGGGAGGGGTCGAACTGAAGCTTTCTTT. The full variable domain, with the rest looked up from reference TRBV19 and TRBJ1-1, is DGGITQSPKYLFRKEGQNVTLSCEQNLNHDAMYWYRQDPGQGLRLIYYSQIVNDFQKGDIAEGYSVSREKKESFPLTVTSAQKNPTAFYLCATLGRGRTEAFFGQGTRLTVV.

The V call is TRBV6-1, the J call TRBJ2-1, with D tentatively TRBD1 (6 bases). With 1 base removed from V and 2 bases from J, the gap between germline ends came to 12 bases. Looked up from germline, CDR1 is MNHNS and CDR2 is SASEGT. This CDR3 spans 16 amino acids. The CDR3 loop reads CASSEVDSYPYNEQFF. In nucleotides, the CDR3 is TGTGCCAGCAGTGAAGTGGACAGCTACCCCTACAATGAGCAGTTCTTC.

V and J are TRBV5-1 and TRBJ2-3, with 8 bases fitting TRBD1. The CDR3 covers 14 residues. CDR1 is SGHRS, CDR2 YFSETQ, per germline. Trimming at V came to 2 bases and at J to 6 bases, leaving 5 bases not matched to a gene. The chain's CDR3 is CASSLQGGRDTQYF. CDR3 nucleotide sequence: TGCGCCAGCAGCTTACAGGGGGGAAGGGATACGCAGTATTTT. Filled out from reference TRBV5-1 and TRBJ2-3, the complete variable domain reads KAGVTQTPRYLIKTRGQQVTLSCSPISGHRSVSWYQQTPGQGLQFLFEYFSETQRNKGNFPGRFSGRQFSNSRSEMNVSTLELGDSALYLCASSLQGGRDTQYFGPGTRLTVL.

The chain links TRBV27 to TRBJ2-1; 10 bases align to TRBD1. The CDR3 extends over 15 amino acids. Unmatched junction bases numbered 7, after V lost 4 bases and J lost 7 bases. Germline CDR1 MNHEY, CDR2 SMNVEV (reference sequence). The CDR3 DNA sequence: TGTGCCAGCAGTTCCGACAGGGGGCCTACAAATGAGCAGTTCTTC. Translation: CASSSDRGPTNEQFF.

This clone was seen more than once but under ten times. J is TRBJ1-4 and V is TRBV5-6; D gene ambiguous. The CDR3 is 14 amino acids. In germline, CDR1 is SGHDT, CDR2 YYEEEE. Between the trimmed V and J ends, which lost 4 bases and 7 bases, there was a span of 14 bases. CDR3 bases: TGTGCCAGCAGCCGGCGGGTACAGACTGAAAAACTGTTTTTT. Translating gives CASSRRVQTEKLFF.

CDR3 in amino acids: CASTGGGQPNTEAFF. The CDR3 DNA follows: TGTGCCAGCACCGGGGGTGGGCAGCCGAACACTGAAGCTTTCTTT. The chain uses TRBV11-2 and TRBJ1-1; D may be TRBD1 (5 bases). The CDR3 runs 15 residues. The V end was cut by 7 bases, the J end by 1 base, with 16 bases between. Germline values: CDR1 SGHAT, CDR2 FQNNGV.

The rearrangement uses TRBV6-1 and TRBJ2-5, with 7 nucleotides matching TRBD1. The V gene end was trimmed by 6 bases and the J gene end by 5 bases; junction bases not matched to a gene: 6. Germline values: CDR1 MNHNS, CDR2 SASEGT. The CDR3 totals 13 residues. The CDR3 reads CASSLEGAETQYF. As DNA, the CDR3 is TGTGCCAGCAGCCTAGAGGGGGCCGAGACCCAGTACTTC.

This chain links TRBV6-5 with TRBJ2-7; 7 positions agree with TRBD1. The trim removed 2 bases at V and 2 bases at J, leaving 6 bases unmatched. Germline lookup yields CDR1 MNHEY and CDR2 SVGAGI. There are 15 residues in the CDR3. The CDR3 region has the DNA TGTGCCAGCAGTTACGAAACAGGGGACCCCTACGAGCAGTACTTC. Encoded protein: CASSYETGDPYEQYF.

This clone was counted a few times. The chain couples TRBV19 to TRBJ1-6; a possible D gene is TRBD1 (5 bases). The CDR3 is made up of 15 amino acids. The V gene lost 6 bases and the J gene lost 3 bases, with 12 bases spanning the gap. CDR1 is LNHDA and CDR2 is SQIVND in the germline V gene (reference sequence). CDR3 in amino acids: CASSKQDLYNSPLHF. CDR3 DNA: TGTGCCAGTAGCAAACAGGACCTCTATAATTCACCCCTCCACTTT.

The chain uses TRBV7-9 and TRBJ2-1, with D uncertain. The V end lost 5 bases, the J end lost 1 base, and 15 bases lay between the germline ends. The V gene's germline CDR1 is SEHNR and CDR2 FQNEAQ (reference sequence). The CDR3 is 16 amino acids. The CDR3 here is CASSPNLLESYNEQFF. CDR3 nucleotides: TGTGCCAGCAGCCCGAACTTACTGGAGTCCTACAATGAGCAGTTCTTC.

The chain has TRBV4-2 and TRBJ1-2; D perhaps matches TRBD1 (6 bases). V was clipped by 2 bases and J by 0 bases, with 13 bases between them. Germline loops: CDR1 LGHNA, CDR2 YNFKEQ. The CDR3 covers 16 residues. The CDR3 protein is CASSQSVGGANYGYTF. The CDR3 DNA is TGTGCCAGCAGCCAAAGCGTAGGGGGAGCTAACTATGGCTACACCTTC.

The chain uses TRBV18 and TRBJ1-2, with D unresolved. V lost 4 bases and J 2 bases, leaving 11 bases between the germline ends. Germline-derived CDR1 and CDR2 are KGHSH and LQKENI. This CDR3 spans 14 amino acids. The CDR3 coding sequence is TGTGCCAGCTCACTCCCTAGTTTAAACTATGGCTACACCTTC. Translation: CASSLPSLNYGYTF.

J is TRBJ1-5 and V is TRBV7-8; the D gene is possibly TRBD1 (6 bases). Per germline, CDR1 SGHVS and CDR2 FQNEAQ. This CDR3 contains 17 residues. Deletions cut 5 bases from V and 3 bases from J, with 20 bases between. The CDR3 DNA sequence: TGTGCCAGCAGCCCGATACAGGGAAGAGGCTACAATCAGCCCCAGCATTTT. Translated, it gives CASSPIQGRGYNQPQHF.

V gene TRBV5-1 combines with J gene TRBJ2-7, with D tentatively TRBD2 (5 bases). V lost 4 bases and J 3 bases, leaving 14 bases between the germline ends. Germline V gives CDR1 SGHRS, CDR2 YFSETQ. This CDR3 contains 14 residues. This chain's CDR3 is CASSTGPGNYEQYF. The CDR3 region has the DNA TGCGCCAGCAGCACCGGACCGGGAAACTACGAGCAGTACTTC. Based on the CDR3 plus reference TRBV5-1 and TRBJ2-7, the full variable domain is KAGVTQTPRYLIKTRGQQVTLSCSPISGHRSVSWYQQTPGQGLQFLFEYFSETQRNKGNFPGRFSGRQFSNSRSEMNVSTLELGDSALYLCASSTGPGNYEQYFGPGTRLTVT.

This clone was observed a handful of times. J is TRBJ1-5 and V is TRBV5-1; TRBD1 is a possible D gene (6 bases). The CDR3 sequence is 17 residues long. V gave up 4 bases and J gave up 2 bases, with 19 bases separating them. Per germline, CDR1 SGHRS and CDR2 YFSETQ. This CDR3 reads CASSPRVDRLCNQPQHF. The CDR3, as DNA: TGCGCCAGCAGCCCGAGGGTGGACAGACTCTGCAATCAGCCCCAGCATTTT.

V gene TRBV6-6 combines with J gene TRBJ1-5, with TRBD1 identical over 10 bases. Germline V lookup: CDR1 MNHNY, CDR2 SVGAGI (reference sequence). The CDR3 covers 14 residues. Trimming took 6 bases from V and 4 from J; bases not matched to a gene: 3. Here the CDR3 reads CASSRDRGNQPQHF. CDR3 sequence (DNA): TGTGCCAGCAGCCGGGACAGGGGAAATCAGCCCCAGCATTTT.

The gene calls are TRBV5-6 and TRBJ1-6; D is unresolved. CDR3 length: 17 amino acids. Germline CDR1 and CDR2: SGHDT and YYEEEE. The ends were cut back, 3 bases at V and 0 bases at J, with 13 bases in the middle. The CDR3 nucleotides are TGTGCCAGCAGCTCGCGGAGGCCTAGCTCCTATAATTCACCCCTCCACTTT. It yields the protein CASSSRRPSSYNSPLHF.

V usage is TRBV19 and J usage is TRBJ1-2; no clear D. Looked up from germline, CDR1 is LNHDA and CDR2 is SQIVND (reference sequence). The CDR3 totals 15 residues. Trimming shortened V by 5 bases and J by 4 bases, and 17 bases separated the two germline ends. The CDR3 here is CASSPPNPAGYGYTF. In DNA form, the CDR3 reads TGTGCCAGTAGTCCTCCTAACCCAGCAGGCTATGGCTACACCTTC.

The rearrangement uses TRBV29-1 and TRBJ2-3, with D possibly TRBD1 on 6 matching bases. The CDR3 consists of 15 residues. Germline CDR1 and CDR2: SQVTM and ANQGSEA. Between the trimmed V and J ends, which lost 8 bases and 0 bases, there was a span of 18 bases. In DNA, the CDR3 is TGCAGCCTGAGGGGGTGGACGGGGAGCACAGATACGCAGTATTTT. Amino acid sequence: CSLRGWTGSTDTQYF.

The CDR3 region is CASSRGDDTQYF. CDR3 nucleotide sequence: TGCGCCAGCAGCCGGGGAGATGATACGCAGTATTTT. This rearrangement joins TRBV5-1 to TRBJ2-3; tentative D call: TRBD2 (5 bases). Germline CDR1 SGHRS, CDR2 YFSETQ. Trimming pared 4 bases from V and 6 bases from J, leaving 9 bases between. The CDR3 is 12 amino acids. Combining the CDR3 with reference TRBV5-1 and TRBJ2-3 gives the whole variable domain KAGVTQTPRYLIKTRGQQVTLSCSPISGHRSVSWYQQTPGQGLQFLFEYFSETQRNKGNFPGRFSGRQFSNSRSEMNVSTLELGDSALYLCASSRGDDTQYFGPGTRLTVL.

This chain connects TRBV6-5 to TRBJ1-1; 9 bases agree with TRBD1. Germline trimming cut 6 bases from V and 8 bases from J; bases unmatched to any gene: 7. This CDR3 has 13 amino acids. Germline values: CDR1 MNHEY, CDR2 SVGAGI. This CDR3 is CASSRQGEAEAFF. The CDR3 nucleotides read TGTGCCAGCAGCCGACAGGGGGAAGCCGAAGCTTTCTTT.

This clone was seen once. V and J are TRBV9 and TRBJ1-1; D might be TRBD1 (5 bases). CDR1 is SGDLS and CDR2 is YYNGEE in the germline V gene. The CDR3 sequence is 14 residues long. The ends were cut back, 3 bases at V and 2 bases at J, with 11 bases in the middle. CDR3 sequence reads: CASSARRENTEAFF. DNA of the CDR3: TGTGCCAGCAGCGCCCGCAGGGAAAACACTGAAGCTTTCTTT.

The chain has TRBV6-1 and TRBJ2-7, with D possibly being TRBD1 (5 bases). From germline, CDR1 is MNHNS and CDR2 SASEGT. The CDR3 is 13 residues long. Between the trimmed V and J ends, which lost 7 bases and 0 bases, there was a span of 10 bases. The CDR3 reads CASNRLYSYEQYF. The CDR3 DNA sequence: TGTGCCAGCAACAGGCTTTACTCCTACGAGCAGTACTTC.

This clone was seen a few times. The genes are TRBV4-1 and TRBJ2-3; TRBD2 aligns across 11 bases. The V gene's germline CDR1 is MGHRA and CDR2 YSYEKL. The trim removed 9 bases at V and 0 bases at J, leaving 11 bases unmatched. CDR3 length: 17 amino acids. CDR3 sequence: CASSFSGGVTSTDTQYF. CDR3 bases: TGCGCCAGTTCCTTTAGCGGGGGGGTTACTAGCACAGATACGCAGTATTTT.

This chain links TRBV11-1 with TRBJ2-3; D remains ambiguous. V lost 5 bases, J lost 2 bases, and 8 bases lay in between. Germline-derived CDR1 and CDR2 are SGHAT and FQDESV (reference sequence). The CDR3 is made up of 13 amino acids. The CDR3 is CASSLWATDTQYF. The CDR3 nucleotides read TGTGCCAGCAGCCTTTGGGCCACAGATACGCAGTATTTT.

The chain uses TRBV5-5 and TRBJ1-2, with TRBD1 as a possible D gene (6 bases). V was clipped by 0 bases and J by 7 bases, with 16 bases between them. CDR3 length equals 15 residues. Germline CDR1 is SGHKS and CDR2 is YYEKEE (reference sequence). This chain's CDR3 is CASSLGLDRLGGYTF. The CDR3 DNA reads TGTGCCAGCAGCTTGGGATTAGACAGGCTCGGTGGCTACACCTTC.